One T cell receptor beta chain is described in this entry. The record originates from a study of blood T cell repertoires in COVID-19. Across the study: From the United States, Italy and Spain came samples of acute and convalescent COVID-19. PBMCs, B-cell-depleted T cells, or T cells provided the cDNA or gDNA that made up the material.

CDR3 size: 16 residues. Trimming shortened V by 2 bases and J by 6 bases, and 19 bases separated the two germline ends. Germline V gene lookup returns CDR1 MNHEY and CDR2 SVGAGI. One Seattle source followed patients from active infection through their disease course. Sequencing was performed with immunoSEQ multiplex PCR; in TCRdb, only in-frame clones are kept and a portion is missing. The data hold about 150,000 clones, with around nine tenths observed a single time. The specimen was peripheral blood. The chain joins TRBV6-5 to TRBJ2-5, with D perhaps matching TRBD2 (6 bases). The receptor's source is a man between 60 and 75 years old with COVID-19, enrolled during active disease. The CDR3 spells CASSYQQVGGSKTQYF. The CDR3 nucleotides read TGTGCCAGCAGTTACCAACAGGTGGGGGGTAGCAAGACCCAGTACTTC.